One sample yielded the 21 T cell receptor beta chains listed below, sequenced in a study of Ad26.COV2.S vaccination and SARS-CoV-2 variants. Treatment specified: roughly 19 received Ad26.COV2.S at low or high dose, single or two shots; about 5 received placebo; per-sample allocation not given. The investigators took samples on day 63 after the first vaccine or placebo injection. The protocol was immunoSEQ multiplex PCR, while the TCRdb copy is restricted to in-frame clones and leaves out a portion. Of about 460,000 clones in the sample, roughly 87% are singletons; the top ten hold around 1.6%. The sequencing here drew on peripheral blood, taken in a trial of Ad26.COV2.S vaccine versus placebo. The receptor source for this set is a person aged 18-65 years who received the Ad26.COV2.S COVID-19 vaccine or a placebo.

This sequence joins TRBV4-3 and TRBJ1-2; D is perhaps TRBD1 (5 bases). The ends were cut back, 0 bases at V and 8 bases at J, with 16 bases in the middle. The CDR3 extends over 15 amino acids. Looked up from germline, CDR1 is LGHNA and CDR2 is YSLEER. The chain's CDR3 is CASSQDSGTALGYTF. In DNA, the CDR3 is TGCGCCAGCAGCCAAGATTCAGGGACCGCTTTGGGCTACACCTTC.

This CDR3 is CASENRDRPDGEKLFF. CDR3 bases: TGTGCCAGCGAAAACCGGGACAGGCCGGATGGGGAAAAACTGTTTTTT. The chain has TRBV28 and TRBJ1-4, with 8 bases aligning to TRBD1. The CDR3 loop spans 16 amino acids. Looked up from germline, CDR1 is MDHEN and CDR2 is SYDVKM. The V segment lost 8 bases and the J segment 8 bases; nucleotides outside the gene matches: 16.

The V gene is TRBV15, the J gene TRBJ2-5; maybe TRBD2 (6 bases). CDR3 length equals 15 residues. The germline V and J ends were trimmed by 4 bases and 5 bases, with 17 bases remaining between them. CDR1 and CDR2 from the germline V gene are LNHNV and YYDKDF (reference sequence). The DNA for the CDR3 is TGTGCCACCAGCATTGGAAATAGCGGCGGGGAGACCCAGTACTTC. Its translation: CATSIGNSGGETQYF.

The V call is TRBV28, the J call TRBJ2-3, with 8 bases that match TRBD1. V dropped 10 bases and J dropped 2; count of bases not matched to a gene: 11. Germline V gives CDR1 MDHEN, CDR2 SYDVKM. CDR3 length: 15 amino acids. CDR3 loop: CATTKGQGNTDTQYF. DNA for the CDR3: TGTGCCACAACTAAAGGACAGGGAAACACAGATACGCAGTATTTT.

The rearrangement links TRBV6-5 to TRBJ2-1; 7 bases align to TRBD2. The CDR3 covers 14 residues. V shed 2 bases, J shed 9 bases, and the junction held 7 bases outside the gene matches. Germline V gene lookup returns CDR1 MNHEY and CDR2 SVGAGI. CDR3 sequence reads: CASSYLRERSEQFF. CDR3 DNA: TGTGCCAGCAGTTACCTGCGGGAGAGGAGTGAGCAGTTCTTC.

The chain carries TRBV11-2 and TRBJ2-1; D uncertain. From germline, CDR1 is SGHAT and CDR2 FQNNGV. The CDR3 is 13 amino acids. Trimming left V 2 bases short and J 14 bases short, with 16 bases between. CDR3 sequence: CASSLQRREQKFF. The CDR3 nucleotides read TGTGCCAGCAGCTTACAGAGAAGGGAACAAAAGTTCTTC. Filled out from reference TRBV11-2 and TRBJ2-1, the complete variable domain reads EAGVAQSPRYKIIEKRQSVAFWCNPISGHATLYWYQQILGQGPKLLIQFQNNGVVDDSQLPKDRFSAERLKGVDSTLKIQPAKLEDSAVYLCASSLQRREQKFFGPGTRLTVL.

The genes are TRBV7-8 and TRBJ1-5, with 7 bases that match TRBD1. Germline lookup yields CDR1 SGHVS and CDR2 FQNEAQ. The length of the CDR3 is 15 residues. The trim removed 7 bases at V and 2 bases at J, leaving 8 bases unmatched. The CDR3 region has the DNA TGTGCCAGCACGATACAGGGGCCGGGCAATCAGCCCCAGCATTTT. Its protein product is CASTIQGPGNQPQHF.

This clone was observed a single time. CDR3 nucleotide sequence: TGTGCCAGCAGTTTCGGACTGAACTATGGCTACACCTTC. Amino acids: CASSFGLNYGYTF. The chain carries TRBV28 and TRBJ1-2; D is unclear. Trimming removed 3 bases at V and 2 bases at J, with 7 bases between. The germline V gene encodes CDR1 MDHEN and CDR2 SYDVKM. The CDR3 is 13 residues long.

The chain joins TRBV19 to TRBJ2-2; a weak D match, TRBD2 (6 bases). The CDR3 covers 15 residues. V was cut by 3 bases and J by 7 bases, with 15 bases left in between. The germline gives CDR1 LNHDA, CDR2 SQIVND (reference sequence). CDR3 residues: CASSIKGGGVGELFF. The CDR3 DNA is TGTGCCAGTAGTATTAAGGGAGGAGGTGTCGGGGAGCTGTTTTTT.

The chain employs TRBV10-3 and TRBJ1-2, with a weak D call TRBD1 (5 bases). This CDR3 contains 15 residues. CDR1 ENHRY and CDR2 SYGVKD come from the germline V gene. The V end was cut by 4 bases, the J end by 2 bases, with 14 bases between. The CDR3 loop reads CAISVRDEGNYGYTF. The CDR3 coding sequence is TGTGCCATCAGTGTTCGGGACGAGGGAAACTATGGCTACACCTTC.

A few counts support this clone. The chain has TRBV12-3 or TRBV12-4 and TRBJ1-5; D gene ambiguous. Trimming shortened V by 8 bases and J by 7 bases, and 15 bases separated the two germline ends. This CDR3 contains 13 residues. CDR3 residues: CASGGLLFQPQHF. The CDR3 region has the DNA TGTGCCAGCGGAGGGTTACTCTTCCAGCCCCAGCATTTT.

The V and J genes are TRBV5-1 and TRBJ1-3; TRBD1 matches at 10 bases. This CDR3 region has 17 residues. J lost 5 bases, V lost 4 bases, and 12 bases had no gene match. Germline V gene sequence: CDR1 SGHRS, CDR2 YFSETQ. CDR3 sequence (DNA): TGCGCCAGCAGCGTCGCCCCCGGGACAGGGGAACGAAACACCATATATTTT. Translating gives CASSVAPGTGERNTIYF.

This chain joins TRBV21-1 and TRBJ2-2; TRBD1, the table's D call, was not compared with the DNA. TRBV21-1 has pseudogene status. This CDR3 region has 15 residues. This CDR3 is CASSIGTGLAGELFF. DNA of the CDR3: TGTGCCAGCAGCATCGGGACAGGGTTGGCCGGGGAGCTGTTTTTT.

The V call is TRBV9, the J call TRBJ2-1, with 12 positions matching TRBD2. The CDR3 has 20 residues. The germline gives CDR1 SGDLS, CDR2 YYNGEE. With 3 bases clipped from V and 7 bases from J, the junction kept 20 bases outside the gene matches. In nucleotides, the CDR3 is TGTGCCAGCAGCGCACCTACCGGGACAGCTCGTGGACTAGCGGGAAATGAGCAGTTCTTC. Protein: CASSAPTGTARGLAGNEQFF.

The genes are TRBV5-4 and TRBJ2-1; 10 bases map to TRBD2. The CDR3 has 16 amino acids. CDR1 and CDR2 (germline): SGHNT, YYREEE (reference sequence). After removal of 0 bases from V and 3 bases from J, the junction contained 3 bases not matched to a gene. The CDR3 reads CASSLGGTSDYNEQFF. The CDR3 DNA sequence: TGTGCCAGCAGCTTGGGAGGGACTAGCGACTACAATGAGCAGTTCTTC. The full variable domain, with the rest looked up from reference TRBV5-4 and TRBJ2-1, is ETGVTQSPTHLIKTRGQQVTLRCSSQSGHNTVSWYQQALGQGPQFIFQYYREEENGRGNFPPRFSGLQFPNYSSELNVNALELDDSALYLCASSLGGTSDYNEQFFGPGTRLTVL.

The chain carries TRBV10-3 and TRBJ1-1; 8 bases fit TRBD1. CDR3 size: 13 residues. Germline V CDR1 and CDR2: ENHRY, SYGVKD. Trimming cost V 6 bases and J 10 bases; bases outside gene matches: 10. CDR3 coding DNA: TGTGCCATCAGGGAAAGACAGGGGCCTCGAGCTTTCTTT. It yields the protein CAIRERQGPRAFF.

The chain combines TRBV18 with TRBJ2-7; D possibly corresponds to TRBD1 (6 bases). The CDR3 contains 17 residues. With 0 bases removed from V and 0 bases from J, the gap between germline ends came to 15 bases. Looked up from germline, CDR1 is KGHSH and CDR2 is LQKENI. CDR3 sequence reads: CASSPPARTESSYEQYF. CDR3 bases: TGTGCCAGCTCACCACCGGCCCGGACAGAAAGCTCCTACGAGCAGTACTTC.

The chain combines TRBV6-5 with TRBJ2-7, with TRBD1 matching over 11 bases. Germline lookup yields CDR1 MNHEY and CDR2 SVGAGI. The CDR3 has 14 amino acids. Trimming at V came to 6 bases and at J to 5 bases, leaving 6 bases not matched to a gene. CDR3 sequence reads: CASSPDRGRDEQYF. DNA for the CDR3: TGTGCCAGCAGCCCGGACAGGGGGCGCGACGAGCAGTACTTC.

The chain combines TRBV6-1 with TRBJ1-5, with unresolved D. Trimming stripped 1 base from V and 9 bases from J, with 16 bases between. Germline CDR1 reads MNHNS; CDR2 reads SASEGT. This CDR3 has 15 residues. CDR3 in amino acids: CASSEEEGPPWPQHF. Written as DNA, the CDR3 is TGTGCCAGCAGTGAAGAAGAAGGGCCTCCATGGCCCCAGCATTTT.

The genes are TRBV28 and TRBJ1-5, with D tentatively TRBD1 (5 bases). Germline lookup yields CDR1 MDHEN and CDR2 SYDVKM. The CDR3 totals 17 residues. The V end was cut by 8 bases, the J end by 1 base, with 21 bases between. The CDR3 here is CASEETGQGWSNQPQHF. CDR3 bases: TGTGCCAGCGAGGAGACCGGTCAGGGATGGAGCAATCAGCCCCAGCATTTT.

This chain connects TRBV27 to TRBJ2-1; TRBD2 aligns across 9 bases. The J segment lost 7 bases and the V segment lost 5 bases, leaving 12 bases of the junction unmatched. The CDR3 totals 16 residues. Germline CDR1 and CDR2: MNHEY and SMNVEV (reference sequence). This CDR3 is CASSPRGRAGGNEQFF. CDR3 bases: TGTGCCAGCAGTCCCCGTGGTAGGGCGGGAGGGAATGAGCAGTTCTTC.